One T cell receptor beta chain is described in this entry. Its antigen is unknown. The junction and the germline gene differ at one end; a read error may be behind it. The data are from a study of T cell responses to AZD1222 COVID-19 vaccine. General study points: At 160-218 and 743-854, vaccine-associated CD4 TCRs were dominant, and they spanned spike. Mostly white British, mostly female donors; authors suggested clonal diversity may be underestimated.

The CDR3 loop spans 15 amino acids. CDR1 and CDR2 from the germline V gene are MNHNS and SASEGT. Generated by immunoSEQ multiplex PCR, the TCRdb table keeps only in-frame clones and is missing some. The sample lists around 96,000 clones, about 90% seen once, with around a tenth in the top ten. Second doses at about 4 or about 12 weeks were pooled. V gene TRBV6-1 combines with J gene TRBJ1-5; weak D call: TRBD1 (5 bases). The receptor's source is an adult who received the AZD1222 COVID-19 vaccine. The specimen comprised peripheral blood, sampled 28 days after the second AZD1222 dose. CDR3 bases: TGTGCCAGCAGAGAAGGGACCTATAGCAATCAGCCCCAGCATTTT. Translating it yields CASREGTYSNQPQHF.